Listed below are T cell receptor beta chains from one sample, sequenced in a study of tumor T cells in aggressive B-cell lymphoma. TCRdb's table, derived via immunoSEQ multiplex PCR, lists solely in-frame clones and lacks some. The sample includes some 5,000 clones, approximately 87% seen only once; the top ten take approximately 6%. The sequencing sample was made of tumor tissue. These receptors all come from an adult with diffuse large B cell lymphoma. The CDR3 runs from the conserved cysteine through the conserved F or W. A D gene is named only where the DNA matches it firmly. Expanded clones get a size class; other rows say once, few or many, or leave the size out.

V gene	J gene	clone size	D gene	CDR3 protein	CDR3 DNA
TRBV18	TRBJ1-2	NA	NA	CASSTLQGNGYTF	TGTGCCAGCTCAACCCTGCAGGGGAATGGCTACACCTTC
TRBV19	TRBJ2-5	NA	TRBD2	CASSIGAGGLETQYF	TGTGCCAGTAGTATCGGTGCGGGGGGGCTGGAGACCCAGTACTTC
TRBV5-5	TRBJ2-3	NA	TRBD1	CASSSIHRDRVTTDTQYF	TGTGCCAGCAGCTCAATCCACCGGGACAGGGTAACAACAGATACGCAGTATTTT
TRBV6-5	TRBJ1-1	few	TRBD1	CASSFRTGLGVAFF	TGTGCCAGCAGTTTTCGGACAGGGTTGGGTGTAGCTTTCTTT
TRBV5-5	TRBJ1-1	NA	NA	CASSLAAGAMNTEAFF	TGTGCCAGCAGCTTGGCCGCGGGGGCAATGAACACTGAAGCTTTCTTT
TRBV11-1	TRBJ2-5	NA	NA	CASSSDVGGRGETQYF	TGTGCCAGCAGCTCCGACGTCGGGGGGCGCGGGGAGACCCAGTACTTC
TRBV20-1	TRBJ1-2	NA	NA	CSAYRSNGYTF	TGCAGTGCTTACAGGAGTAATGGCTACACCTTC
TRBV7-9	TRBJ1-5	NA	NA	CASSPRGGGNQPQHF	TGTGCCAGCAGCCCCCGGGGAGGGGGCAATCAGCCCCAGCATTTT
TRBV14	TRBJ1-6	NA	NA	CASSQDIGWSSPLHF	TGTGCCAGCAGCCAAGATATAGGTTGGAGTTCACCCCTCCACTTT
TRBV7-2	TRBJ1-1	NA	TRBD1	CASSPLGQGPAFF	TGTGCCAGCAGCCCATTGGGACAGGGGCCCGCTTTCTTT
TRBV6-1	TRBJ2-2	NA	NA	CASSEPTVLGELFF	TGTGCCAGCAGTGAGCCGACAGTCCTCGGGGAGCTGTTTTTT
TRBV7-2	TRBJ2-5	NA	TRBD2	CASSFRGGPQETQYF	TGTGCCAGCAGCTTTCGCGGGGGACCACAAGAGACCCAGTACTTC
TRBV7-7	TRBJ2-2	NA	TRBD2	CASSQSPGLAGRTGELFF	TGTGCTAGCAGCCAATCACCGGGACTAGCGGGGCGCACCGGGGAGCTGTTTTTT
TRBV4-3	TRBJ1-5	NA	NA	CASSRTRNQPQHF	TGCGCCAGCAGCCGGACTAGGAATCAGCCCCAGCATTTT
TRBV5-1	TRBJ1-1	NA	TRBD1	CASSSGGRTEAFF	TGCGCCAGCAGCTCAGGGGGGAGGACTGAAGCTTTCTTT
TRBV19	TRBJ2-7	NA	NA	CASSPGYYEQYF	TGTGCCAGTAGTCCAGGTTACTACGAGCAGTACTTC
TRBV27	TRBJ1-6	NA	NA	CASSLRGTGSQSPLHF	TGTGCCAGCAGTTTAAGGGGAACAGGGTCCCAGTCACCCCTCCACTTT
TRBV28	TRBJ2-4	few	NA	CASSLGTNIQYF	TGTGCCAGCAGTTTGGGCACAAACATTCAGTACTTC
TRBV19	TRBJ1-3	NA	TRBD1	CASSMTGNTIYF	TGTGCCAGTAGTATGACAGGGAACACCATATATTTT
TRBV7-8	TRBJ2-7	once	NA	CASSIQGFYEQYF	TGTGCCAGCTCCATTCAGGGTTTTTACGAGCAGTACTTC
TRBV30	TRBJ1-1	NA	NA	CAWSVLDWTEAFF	TGTGCCTGGAGTGTACTCGACTGGACTGAAGCTTTCTTT
TRBV14	TRBJ1-1	once	NA	CASSPLEAKNTEAFF	TGTGCCAGCAGCCCCCTCGAGGCGAAGAACACTGAAGCTTTCTTT
TRBV6-5	TRBJ2-1	NA	NA	CASSPRTLSSNEQFF	TGTGCCAGCAGCCCACGAACGCTAAGCTCCAATGAGCAGTTCTTC
TRBV7-9	TRBJ2-7	NA	TRBD1	CASSLTPTGRHSYEQYF	TGTGCCAGCAGCTTAACCCCGACAGGGCGACACTCCTACGAGCAGTACTTC
TRBV6-1	TRBJ1-2	NA	NA	CASSPTVDITHGYTF	TGTGCCAGCAGTCCAACTGTGGACATCACCCATGGCTACACCTTC
TRBV19	TRBJ1-4	NA	NA	CASSVSGNEKLFF	TGTGCCAGTAGTGTGTCGGGTAATGAAAAACTGTTTTTT
TRBV5-1	TRBJ2-2	NA	TRBD1	CASSSRGGPDTGELFF	TGCGCCAGCAGCTCGAGAGGGGGCCCTGACACCGGGGAGCTGTTTTTT
TRBV5-5	TRBJ1-1	NA	NA	CASSPQGFGNTEAFF	TGTGCCAGCAGCCCACAGGGTTTTGGGAACACTGAAGCTTTCTTT
TRBV7-8	TRBJ2-7	NA	TRBD1	CASSLEGQGSYEQYF	TGTGCCAGCAGCTTAGAGGGACAGGGGAGCTACGAGCAGTACTTC
TRBV5-1	TRBJ2-7	NA	TRBD2	CASRFLADAYEQYF	TGCGCCAGCAGATTCCTAGCGGATGCCTACGAGCAGTACTTC
TRBV27	TRBJ1-2	once	NA	CASSLGGKGKGYTF	TGTGCCAGCAGTTTAGGGGGGAAGGGGAAGGGCTACACCTTC
TRBV7-9	TRBJ1-6	few	TRBD1	CASSSQGAYNSPLHF	TGTGCCAGCAGCTCACAGGGGGCCTATAATTCACCCCTCCACTTT
TRBV27	TRBJ1-6	NA	NA	CASSGTSQNRVLRRGSPLHF	TGTGCCAGCAGTGGCACGTCACAAAACAGGGTTTTGCGACGGGGCTCACCCCTCCACTTT
TRBV28	TRBJ2-7	NA	NA	CASSSNMLRGAPDYEQYF	TGTGCCAGCAGTTCCAATATGCTCAGGGGAGCCCCTGACTACGAGCAGTACTTC
TRBV30	TRBJ2-4	NA	TRBD2	CAWSFGLAGAGGIQYF	TGTGCCTGGAGTTTTGGACTAGCGGGGGCCGGGGGCATTCAGTACTTC
TRBV2	TRBJ1-2	NA	NA	CASRQPNYGYTF	TGTGCCAGCAGACAGCCTAACTATGGCTACACCTTC
TRBV6-5	TRBJ1-5	once	TRBD1	CASSYSRTGGTPQHF	TGTGCCAGCAGTTACTCGAGGACAGGGGGGACGCCCCAGCATTTT
TRBV4-1	TRBJ1-2	NA	NA	CASSQDSGSYGYTF	TGCGCCAGCAGCCAAGACTCGGGGTCCTATGGCTACACCTTC
TRBV15	TRBJ2-2	NA	NA	CATSRDHGYTGELFF	TGTGCCACCAGCAGAGATCACGGTTACACCGGGGAGCTGTTTTTT
TRBV29-1	TRBJ1-2	NA	TRBD1	CSVEWGTGEGYTF	TGCAGCGTTGAATGGGGGACAGGGGAGGGCTACACCTTC